This entry lists 7 T cell receptor beta chains sequenced from one sample in a study of T cell responses to AZD1222 COVID-19 vaccine. Produced via immunoSEQ multiplex PCR; TCRdb's table is partial and in-frame only. The sample lists tens of thousands of clones; over 80% were seen once. The material was peripheral blood, obtained 28 days after the second AZD1222 dose. The receptors here all came from an adult who received the AZD1222 COVID-19 vaccine.

The chain is built from TRBV3-1 (or the pseudogene TRBV3-2) and TRBJ1-1; the D is unclear. This CDR3 has 14 residues. Germline loops: CDR1 LGHDT, CDR2 YNNKEL (reference sequence). V was trimmed by 1 base and J by 5 bases, leaving 11 bases between them. The CDR3: CASSQGVARTEAFF. CDR3 sequence (DNA): TGTGCCAGCAGCCAAGGCGTGGCCCGGACTGAAGCTTTCTTT.

The rearrangement joins TRBV5-4 to TRBJ2-3, with 10 bases fitting TRBD1. The germline V gene has CDR1 SGHNT and CDR2 YYREEE (reference sequence). The CDR3 covers 16 residues. Trimming removed 4 bases from V and 3 bases from J; junction bases left unmatched: 8. The CDR3 here is CASSRPRQGATDTQYF. CDR3 sequence (DNA): TGTGCCAGCAGCCGACCAAGACAGGGGGCTACAGATACGCAGTATTTT.

V usage is TRBV6-5 and J usage is TRBJ2-7, with 9 nucleotides matching TRBD2. CDR1 is MNHEY, CDR2 SVGAGI, per germline. This CDR3 is built from 15 residues. V lost 5 bases to trimming and J lost 1 base; unmatched junction nucleotides: 6. This CDR3 reads CASSQRTSASYEQYF. The CDR3 region has the DNA TGTGCCAGCAGTCAAAGGACTAGCGCTTCCTACGAGCAGTACTTC.

The rearrangement joins TRBV7-9 to TRBJ1-6; no reliable D call. V was cut by 5 bases and J by 13 bases, with 12 bases left in between. Germline-derived CDR1 and CDR2 are SEHNR and FQNEAQ (reference sequence). The CDR3 covers 12 residues. CDR3 sequence (DNA): TGTGCCAGCAGCCGCCCGGGTGGGCCCCTCCACTTT. Its translation: CASSRPGGPLHF.

This clone has a handful of counts. The identical CDR3 is also encoded by other nucleotide sequences in the sample. The chain has TRBV10-2 and TRBJ1-2; D ambiguous. This CDR3 contains 13 residues. The V and J ends lost 3 bases and 6 bases respectively, with 11 bases between them. The germline V gene encodes CDR1 WSHSY and CDR2 SAAADI. The CDR3, as DNA: TGCGCCAGCAGTGAAAGTCTGGGCCATGGCTACACCTTC. Its protein is CASSESLGHGYTF.

V is TRBV7-9 and J is TRBJ2-5; TRBD1 is a possible D gene (6 bases). The CDR3 is 13 residues long. Trimming removed 5 bases at V and 2 bases at J, with 9 bases between. Germline CDR1 is SEHNR and CDR2 is FQNEAQ (reference sequence). CDR3 sequence reads: CASSRTAQETQYF. The DNA of the CDR3 is TGTGCCAGCAGCCGGACAGCACAAGAGACCCAGTACTTC.

The chain is built from TRBV7-9 and TRBJ2-7, with D tentatively TRBD1 or TRBD2 (5 bases each). Germline V gene sequence: CDR1 SEHNR, CDR2 FQNEAQ (reference sequence). The CDR3 has 13 amino acids. Trimming shortened V by 5 bases and J by 9 bases, and 17 bases separated the two germline ends. The DNA of the CDR3 is TGTGCCAGCAGCCCGGGACCACTTGACGGGCAGTACTTC. Translation gives CASSPGPLDGQYF.